This T cell receptor (beta chain) was profiled in a study of cytomegalovirus exposure and HLA in healthy donors. To note about this clone: Its target is unknown.

The study's findings and limits: An analysis was carried out at a later point. It showed that HLA-associated TCR beta chains were more clonally expanded than equally common non-associated chains. As a later analysis showed, a missense DCLRE1C variant was linked to trimming of TCR beta V- and J-genes.

The length of the CDR3 is 15 residues. J was trimmed by 4 bases and V by 3 bases; bases with no gene match: 4. Germline-derived CDR1 and CDR2 are SEHNR and FQNEAQ (reference sequence). The PCR ran on 60 Vbeta and 13 Jbeta primers. Sequencing used immunoSEQ multiplex PCR; TCRdb keeps in-frame clones, though not all of them. This repertoire shows about 190,000 clones, 65% to 75% found once; its top ten account for about 4.4%. The chain employs TRBV7-9 and TRBJ2-5; TRBD1 aligns across 11 bases. This clonotype originated in a man aged 30-40 years in good health and CMV-seropositive. The sample was PBMCs. The CDR3 DNA is TGTGCCAGCAGCTTGGGACAGGGGGTATCAGAGACCCAGTACTTC. Protein product: CASSLGQGVSETQYF.